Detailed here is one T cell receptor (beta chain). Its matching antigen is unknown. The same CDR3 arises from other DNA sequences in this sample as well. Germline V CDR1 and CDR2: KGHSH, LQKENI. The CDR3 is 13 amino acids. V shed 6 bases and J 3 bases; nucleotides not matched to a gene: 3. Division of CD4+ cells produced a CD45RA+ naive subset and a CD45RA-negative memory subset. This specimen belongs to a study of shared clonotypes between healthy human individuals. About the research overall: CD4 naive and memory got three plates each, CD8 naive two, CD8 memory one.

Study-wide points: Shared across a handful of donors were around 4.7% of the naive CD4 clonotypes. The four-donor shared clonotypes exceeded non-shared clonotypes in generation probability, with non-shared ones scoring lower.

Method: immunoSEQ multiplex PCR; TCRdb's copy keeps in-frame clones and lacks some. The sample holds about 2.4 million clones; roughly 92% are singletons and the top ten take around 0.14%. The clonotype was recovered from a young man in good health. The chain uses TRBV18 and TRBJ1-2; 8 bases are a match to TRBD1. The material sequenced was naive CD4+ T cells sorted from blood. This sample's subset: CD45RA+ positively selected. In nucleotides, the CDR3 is TGTGCCAGCTCCCCGGACAGGGACTATGGCTACACCTTC. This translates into CASSPDRDYGYTF.